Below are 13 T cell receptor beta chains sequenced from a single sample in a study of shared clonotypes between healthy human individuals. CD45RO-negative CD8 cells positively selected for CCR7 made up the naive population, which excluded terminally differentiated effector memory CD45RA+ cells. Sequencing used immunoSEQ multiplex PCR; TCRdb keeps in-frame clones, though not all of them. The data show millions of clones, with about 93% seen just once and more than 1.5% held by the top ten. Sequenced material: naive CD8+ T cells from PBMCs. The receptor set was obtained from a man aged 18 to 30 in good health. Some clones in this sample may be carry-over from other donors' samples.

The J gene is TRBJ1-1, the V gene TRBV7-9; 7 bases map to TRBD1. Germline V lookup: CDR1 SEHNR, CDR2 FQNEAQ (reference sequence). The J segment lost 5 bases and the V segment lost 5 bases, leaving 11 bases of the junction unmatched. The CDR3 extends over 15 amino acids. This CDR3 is CASSMRTGRTTEAFF. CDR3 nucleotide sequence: TGTGCCAGCAGCATGCGGACAGGTCGAACAACTGAAGCTTTCTTT.

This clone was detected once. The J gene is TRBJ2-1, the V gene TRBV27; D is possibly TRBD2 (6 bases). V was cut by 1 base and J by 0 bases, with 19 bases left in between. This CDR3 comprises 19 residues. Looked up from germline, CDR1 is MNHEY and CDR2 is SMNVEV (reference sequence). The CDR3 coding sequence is TGTGCCAGCAGTTTATTCCCGACCCTAGCGCCGAGCTCCTACAATGAGCAGTTCTTC. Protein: CASSLFPTLAPSSYNEQFF.

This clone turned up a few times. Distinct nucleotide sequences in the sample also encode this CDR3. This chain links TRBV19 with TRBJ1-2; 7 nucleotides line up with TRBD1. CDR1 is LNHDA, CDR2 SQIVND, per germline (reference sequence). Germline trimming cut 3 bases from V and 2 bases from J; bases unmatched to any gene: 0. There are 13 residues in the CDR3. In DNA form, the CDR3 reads TGTGCCAGTAGTATGGGACAGAACTATGGCTACACCTTC. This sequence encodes CASSMGQNYGYTF.

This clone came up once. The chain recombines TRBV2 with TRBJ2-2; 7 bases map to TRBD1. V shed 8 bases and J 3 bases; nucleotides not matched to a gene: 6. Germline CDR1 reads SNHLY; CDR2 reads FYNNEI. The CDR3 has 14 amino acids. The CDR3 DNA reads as TGTGCCAGCCGACAGGGTTTTGACACCGGGGAGCTGTTTTTT. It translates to CASRQGFDTGELFF.

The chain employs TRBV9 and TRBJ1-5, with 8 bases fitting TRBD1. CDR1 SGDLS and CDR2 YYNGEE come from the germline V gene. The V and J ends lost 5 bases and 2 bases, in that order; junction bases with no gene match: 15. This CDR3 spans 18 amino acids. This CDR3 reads CASRRTGQPPVCNQPQHF. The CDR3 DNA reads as TGTGCCAGCAGACGGACAGGGCAACCCCCCGTATGCAATCAGCCCCAGCATTTT.

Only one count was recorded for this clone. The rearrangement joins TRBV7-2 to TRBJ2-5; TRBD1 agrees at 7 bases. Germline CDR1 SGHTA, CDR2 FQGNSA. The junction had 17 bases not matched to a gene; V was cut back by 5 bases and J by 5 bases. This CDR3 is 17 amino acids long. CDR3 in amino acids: CASSPLGDSRVRETQYF. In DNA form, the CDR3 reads TGTGCCAGCAGCCCCTTGGGGGACAGCCGAGTGCGGGAGACCCAGTACTTC.

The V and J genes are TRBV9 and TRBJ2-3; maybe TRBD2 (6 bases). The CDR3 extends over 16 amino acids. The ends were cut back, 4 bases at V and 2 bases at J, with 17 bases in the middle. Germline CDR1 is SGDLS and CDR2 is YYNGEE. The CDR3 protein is CASSKEHGRNTDTQYF. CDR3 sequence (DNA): TGTGCCAGCAGCAAAGAACACGGGAGAAACACAGATACGCAGTATTTT.

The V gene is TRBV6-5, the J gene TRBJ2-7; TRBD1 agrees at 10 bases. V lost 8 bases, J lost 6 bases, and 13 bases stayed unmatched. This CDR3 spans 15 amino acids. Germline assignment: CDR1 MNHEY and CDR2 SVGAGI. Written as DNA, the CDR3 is TGTGCCAGCGAGAAACATAGGGACAGGGGAGCCGAGCAGTACTTC. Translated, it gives CASEKHRDRGAEQYF.

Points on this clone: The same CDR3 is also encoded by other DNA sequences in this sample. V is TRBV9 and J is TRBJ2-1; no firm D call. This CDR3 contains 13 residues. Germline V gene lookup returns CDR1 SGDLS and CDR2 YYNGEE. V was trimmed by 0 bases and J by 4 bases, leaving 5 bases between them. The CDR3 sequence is CASSVAAYNEQFF. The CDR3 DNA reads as TGTGCCAGCAGCGTAGCAGCTTACAATGAGCAGTTCTTC.

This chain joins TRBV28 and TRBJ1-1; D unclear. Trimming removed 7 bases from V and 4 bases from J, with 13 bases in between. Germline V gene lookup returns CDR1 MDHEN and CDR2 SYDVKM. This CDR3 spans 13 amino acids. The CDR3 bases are TGTGCCAGCACTATCCGGGGTTTCACTGAAGCTTTCTTT. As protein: CASTIRGFTEAFF.

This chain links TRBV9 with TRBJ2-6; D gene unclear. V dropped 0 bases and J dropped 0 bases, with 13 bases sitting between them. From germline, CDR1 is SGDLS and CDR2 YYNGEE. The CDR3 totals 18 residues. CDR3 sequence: CASSVGLVTLSGANVLTF. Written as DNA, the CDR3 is TGTGCCAGCAGCGTAGGACTGGTTACCCTCTCTGGGGCCAACGTCCTGACTTTC.

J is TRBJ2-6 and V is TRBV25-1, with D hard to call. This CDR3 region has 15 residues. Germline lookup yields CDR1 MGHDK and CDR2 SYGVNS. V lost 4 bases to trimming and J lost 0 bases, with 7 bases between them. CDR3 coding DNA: TGTGCCAGCAGTGGACCGCCCTCTGGGGCCAACGTCCTGACTTTC. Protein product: CASSGPPSGANVLTF.

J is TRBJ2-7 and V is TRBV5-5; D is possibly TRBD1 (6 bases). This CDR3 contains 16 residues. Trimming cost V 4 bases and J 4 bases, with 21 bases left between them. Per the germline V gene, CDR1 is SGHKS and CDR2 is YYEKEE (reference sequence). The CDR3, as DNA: TGTGCCAGCAGCCCCGTCCCGGCCAGGGGAACTTACGAGCAGTACTTC. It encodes CASSPVPARGTYEQYF.